This entry concerns a single TCR beta chain. This CDR3 is 14 amino acids long. Trimming took 0 bases from V and 13 from J; bases not matched to a gene: 9. Germline lookup yields CDR1 SGHRS and CDR2 YFSETQ. The sample belongs to a study of blood T cell repertoires in COVID-19. Study at large: Acute and convalescent COVID-19 samples came from the United States, Italy and Spain. Nucleic acid was either cDNA or gDNA, and it came from T cells, B-cell-depleted T cells, or PBMCs.

Original processing notes: Reference gene primer amplification yielded estimated nucleated cell counts. Produced via immunoSEQ multiplex PCR; TCRdb's table is partial and in-frame only. V, J and clone size reflect that table, while D and trimming were determined from the DNA. The sample lists 200,000 or so clones, 70% to 85% occurring once. The rearrangement joins TRBV5-1 to TRBJ1-1; 10 bases map to TRBD1. The sequenced material came from peripheral blood. The TCR originated in a human donor with acute or convalescent COVID-19. The donor label of this sample is uncertain. The CDR3: CASSLEGKGTGDFF. CDR3 DNA: TGCGCCAGCAGCTTGGAGGGGAAAGGGACAGGGGATTTCTTT.